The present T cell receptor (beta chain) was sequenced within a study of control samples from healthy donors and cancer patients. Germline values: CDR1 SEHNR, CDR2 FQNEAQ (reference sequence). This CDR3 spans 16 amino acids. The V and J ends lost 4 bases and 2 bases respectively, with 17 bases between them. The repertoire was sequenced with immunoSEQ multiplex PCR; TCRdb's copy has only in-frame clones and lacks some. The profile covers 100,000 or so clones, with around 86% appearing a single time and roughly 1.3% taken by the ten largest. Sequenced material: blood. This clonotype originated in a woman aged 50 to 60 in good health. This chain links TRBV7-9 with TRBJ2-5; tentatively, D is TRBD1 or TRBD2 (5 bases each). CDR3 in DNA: TGTGCCAGCAGCTCGGTAGGGACGGAGGATCAAGAGACCCAGTACTTC. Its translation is CASSSVGTEDQETQYF.